The entry below gives a single TCR beta chain sequence along with its context. These data originate in a study of blood T cell repertoires in COVID-19. Only in-frame clones appear in the TCRdb table, and some are missing; sequencing was by immunoSEQ multiplex PCR. The table includes roughly 120,000 clones, about nine tenths detected once. V was pared by 0 bases and J by 3 bases, with 14 bases between. The germline gives CDR1 MGHRA, CDR2 YSYEKL. The CDR3 runs 16 residues. The rearrangement links TRBV4-1 to TRBJ1-2; D gene uncertain. The sequencing input was peripheral blood. The receptor was derived from a man in his fifties with active COVID-19. CDR3 in DNA: TGCGCCAGCAGCCAAGAGAACCGAAAAGAGTACTATGGCTACACCTTC. Its translation: CASSQENRKEYYGYTF.